This T cell receptor beta chain is from a study of PD-1 blockade in classical Hodgkin lymphoma. General study points: TCR diversity rose significantly by C4D1 in CD4+ but not CD8+ cells. Newly diagnosed patients reportedly trailed healthy donors in baseline TCR diversity.

Comments on this clone: The antigen remains unidentified.

Trimming took off 6 bases at V and 1 base at J, with 9 bases between the two ends. Germline V gene lookup returns CDR1 SEHNR and CDR2 FQNEAQ (reference sequence). The CDR3 extends over 13 amino acids. Method: immunoSEQ multiplex PCR; TCRdb's copy keeps in-frame clones and lacks some. The profile shows roughly 90,000 clones, around 81% of them singletons. Each of the patients experienced relapse following autologous stem cell transplantation, and their brentuximab vedotin exposure differed. Best responses were complete response, partial response or progressive disease. The TCR sequence derives from a human donor with classical Hodgkin lymphoma. The sample consisted of peripheral blood mononuclear cells (PBMCs), taken before the second cycle of nivolumab. The genes are TRBV7-9 and TRBJ1-1; D not certain. CDR3 nucleotides: TGTGCCAGCAGACGGACGGAGAACACTGAAGCTTTCTTT. This gives the protein CASRRTENTEAFF.